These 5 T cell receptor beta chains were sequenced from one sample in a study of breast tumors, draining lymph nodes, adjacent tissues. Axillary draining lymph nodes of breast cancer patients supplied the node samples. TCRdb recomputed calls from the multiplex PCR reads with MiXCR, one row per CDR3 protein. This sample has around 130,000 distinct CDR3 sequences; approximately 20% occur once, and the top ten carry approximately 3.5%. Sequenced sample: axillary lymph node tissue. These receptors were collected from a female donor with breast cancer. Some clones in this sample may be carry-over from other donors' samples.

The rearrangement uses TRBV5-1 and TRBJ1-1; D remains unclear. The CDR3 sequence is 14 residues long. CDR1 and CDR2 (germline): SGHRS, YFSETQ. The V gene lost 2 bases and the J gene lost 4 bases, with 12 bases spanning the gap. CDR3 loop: CASSFGSGSTEAFF. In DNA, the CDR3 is TGCGCCAGCAGCTTCGGGAGCGGAAGCACTGAAGCTTTCTTT.

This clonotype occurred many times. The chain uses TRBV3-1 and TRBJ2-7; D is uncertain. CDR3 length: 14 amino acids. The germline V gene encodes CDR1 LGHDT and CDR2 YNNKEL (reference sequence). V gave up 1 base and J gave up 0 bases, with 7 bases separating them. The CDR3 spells CASSQGRTSYEQYF. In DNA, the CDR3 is TGTGCCAGCAGCCAAGGGCGGACCTCCTACGAGCAGTACTTC.

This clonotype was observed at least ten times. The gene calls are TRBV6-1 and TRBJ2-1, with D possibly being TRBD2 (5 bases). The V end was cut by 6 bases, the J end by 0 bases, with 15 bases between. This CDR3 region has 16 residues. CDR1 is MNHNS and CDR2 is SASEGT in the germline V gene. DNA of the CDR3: TGTGCCAGCAGGGAGGCGGACCTGAGCTCCTACAATGAGCAGTTCTTC. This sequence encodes CASREADLSSYNEQFF.

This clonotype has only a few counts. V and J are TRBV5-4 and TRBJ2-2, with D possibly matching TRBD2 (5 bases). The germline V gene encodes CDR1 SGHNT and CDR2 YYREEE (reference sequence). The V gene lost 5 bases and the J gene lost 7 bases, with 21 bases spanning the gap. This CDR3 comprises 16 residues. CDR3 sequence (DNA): TGTGCCAGCAGTTCGGAGAGGGTGTCTCTGGGCGGGGAGCTGTTTTTT. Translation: CASSSERVSLGGELFF.

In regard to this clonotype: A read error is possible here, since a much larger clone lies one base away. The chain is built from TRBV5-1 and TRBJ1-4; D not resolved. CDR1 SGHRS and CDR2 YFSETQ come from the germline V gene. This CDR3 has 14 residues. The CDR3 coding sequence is TGCACCAGCAGCTTGGCCGGGGTGGGTGAAAAACTGTTTTTT. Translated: CTSSLAGVGEKLFF.